This TCR beta chain is drawn from a study of identical twins. General study points: In drawing conclusions, the study used cross-sectional statistical analysis and did not follow the same donors.

The CDR3 extends over 12 amino acids. Germline V gene lookup returns CDR1 DFQATT and CDR2 SNEGSKA (reference sequence). The V gene lost 3 bases and the J gene lost 3 bases, with 6 bases spanning the gap. Healthy Caucasians supplied all donations. Remarks on this clonotype: Antigen unknown.

Template switching (which added a universal primer site) was used, and cDNA carried unique molecular identifiers. TCRdb re-called the 5' RACE reads through MiXCR, storing one row per CDR3 protein. The sample has approximately 260,000 distinct CDR3 sequences; roughly 13% are singletons. This TCR was recovered from a young woman in good health. The genes are TRBV20-1 and TRBJ1-3; D not certain. Sequencing was carried out using memory (CD45RO+) T cells sorted from blood. The chain's CDR3 is CSASGIGNTIYF. The CDR3 DNA sequence: TGCAGTGCTAGCGGCATTGGAAACACCATATATTTT.